The source of this TCR beta chain is a study of radiotherapy plus CTLA-4 blockade in lung cancer (dated by TCRdb to 2016 to 2018). Describing the broader study: Objective responses were observed in more than 15% of enrolled patients, and disease control was achieved in approximately 30%. Results and caveats for the whole study, not just this receptor: After treatment with radiotherapy and ipilimumab, TCR clones that came from tumors expanded in the peripheral blood. Early dynamic changes in blood T cell clones, together with increased serum interferon-beta after radiation, were reported as the strongest predictors of response.

The study evaluated CTLA-4 blockade (ipilimumab) given together with focal radiation therapy in patients who had chemo-refractory metastatic non-small-cell lung cancer. Reading the germline V gene gives CDR1 SGHTA and CDR2 FQGNSA. V gives up 1 base and J gives up 6 bases, and the segment between their germline ends measures 12 bases. The CDR3 holds 14 amino acids from the cysteine to the phenylalanine. Only the CDR3 DNA is retained, 42 bases long and in frame from the first base. On this clone itself: This clone's antigen is unknown. Base quality data are lacking; no much larger clone is found one base away.

Library method: the immunoSEQ multiplex PCR assay. TCRdb retrieved this table from immuneACCESS and kept in-frame rearrangements only. Not all clones are present; in checked studies, unresolved V genes account for under half, and no reason is known for the remainder. A total of under 65,000 clones appear in this sample, 77% of them only once. The top ten hold 2% to 2.5% of the sample. This material consisted of peripheral blood, taken from a patient treated with radiotherapy plus ipilimumab. This receptor chain uses TRBV7-2 and TRBJ2-5; no D gene can be assigned with confidence. The TCR originated in a human donor with non-small cell lung cancer whose response to radiotherapy plus ipilimumab could not be evaluated. The DNA sequence is given as TGTGCCAGCAGCTTAGAACCGGCGGAAAAGACCCAGTACTTC. Its protein is CASSLEPAEKTQYF.